One sample yielded the 21 T cell receptor beta chains listed below, sequenced in a study of T-cell reconstitution after alpha-beta-depleted transplantation in children (dated by TCRdb to about 2016). According to the study, the label for this sample's treatment or condition signals: allogeneic hematopoietic cell transplantation with graft depleted of TCRalphabeta T cells and CD19 B cells. Library construction relied on PCR. Sequencing was performed on an Illumina HiSeq 2500. To normalize quantification of the TCRbeta repertoire, the TCR libraries were built with molecular barcoding that relied on unique molecular identifiers. TCRdb reran the public reads through fastp at Q25 and MiXCR, keeping productive beta chains. Each entry merges the rows of one CDR3 protein and shows their most common DNA and genes. For this sample the table gives 450,000 to 550,000 distinct CDR3 sequences, of which more than 9.5% were detected only once. 14% of the sample lies in the top ten.

The sequencing here drew on PBMCs, mostly from graft donor cells, taken 180 days after TCRalphabeta/CD19-depleted stem cell transplant. The receptors come from a female patient aged 2 to 10 who had a stem cell transplant for aplastic anemia, so the T cells may come from the graft donor.

This clonotype was seen at least ten times. V is TRBV6-2 or TRBV6-3 and J is TRBJ2-7, with TRBD2 matching 7 bases. J lost 6 bases, V lost 6 bases, and 14 bases had no gene match. Germline assignment: CDR1 MNHEY and CDR2 SVGEGT. CDR3 length: 15 residues. CDR3 residues: CASSQGLWLVGEQYV. CDR3 DNA sequence: TGTGCCAGCAGCCAGGGACTATGGTTGGTGGGCGAGCAGTACGTC.

This rearrangement joins TRBV5-1 to TRBJ1-2; D may be TRBD1 (6 bases). The CDR3 runs to 16 residues. The V gene lost 0 bases and the J gene lost 0 bases, with 12 bases spanning the gap. Germline CDR1 reads SGHRS; CDR2 reads YFSETQ. The CDR3 protein is CASSLGSTGANYGYTF. In DNA, the CDR3 is TGCGCCAGCAGCTTGGGCTCGACAGGAGCTAACTATGGCTACACCTTC.

The chain combines TRBV28 with TRBJ1-5; D possibly corresponds to TRBD1 (5 bases). Trimming took off 9 bases at V and 2 bases at J, with 17 bases between the two ends. The CDR3 consists of 15 residues. Germline V gene lookup returns CDR1 MDHEN and CDR2 SYDVKM. DNA of the CDR3: TGTGCCAGTCGAGGGGTTGTTCTAGGCAATCAGCCCCAGCATTTT. This encodes CASRGVVLGNQPQHF.

There are a few counts of this clonotype. The chain uses TRBV5-5 and TRBJ2-3; D gene uncertain. Looked up from germline, CDR1 is SGHKS and CDR2 is YYEKEE (reference sequence). The CDR3 totals 17 residues. Trimming pared 0 bases from V and 2 bases from J, leaving 16 bases between. The CDR3 sequence is CASSLAEAVQFTDTQYF. The CDR3 DNA follows: TGTGCCAGCAGCTTGGCCGAGGCAGTTCAGTTCACAGATACGCAGTATTTT.

This clonotype was seen at least ten times. As DNA, the CDR3 is TGTGCCAGCACCATAGGGCCTAGCGAGTACAATGAGCAGTTCTTC. Protein product: CASTIGPSEYNEQFF. V usage is TRBV27 and J usage is TRBJ2-1; possibly TRBD2 for D (6 bases). This CDR3 is built from 15 residues. Germline CDR1 and CDR2: MNHEY and SMNVEV (reference sequence). Between the trimmed V and J ends, which lost 7 bases and 4 bases, there was a span of 17 bases.

This clonotype showed up many times. The chain joins TRBV5-1 to TRBJ2-5; D is undetermined. The CDR3 runs 12 residues. Germline V gene sequence: CDR1 SGHRS, CDR2 YFSETQ. Trimming pared 5 bases from V and 7 bases from J, leaving 12 bases between. Written as DNA, the CDR3 is TGCGCCAGCAGTGGCGATCGGCGGACCCAGTACTTC. It is translated as CASSGDRRTQYF.

This clonotype was counted ten times or more. The chain has TRBV5-1 and TRBJ2-1; 8 bases match TRBD2. The CDR3 sequence is 15 residues long. CDR1 is SGHRS and CDR2 is YFSETQ in the germline V gene. Trimming at V came to 4 bases and at J to 4 bases, leaving 7 bases not matched to a gene. The CDR3 sequence is CASSGRGGGYNEQFF. CDR3 coding DNA: TGCGCCAGCAGCGGCCGGGGCGGGGGGTACAATGAGCAGTTCTTC.

This clonotype turned up a few times. The gene calls are TRBV20-1 and TRBJ1-6; D is unclear. Per germline, CDR1 DFQATT and CDR2 SNEGSKA (reference sequence). V gave up 3 bases and J gave up 7 bases, with 10 bases separating them. The CDR3 is made up of 13 amino acids. CDR3 sequence: CSASGVINSPLHF. The CDR3 nucleotides read TGCAGTGCTAGTGGGGTCATCAATTCACCCCTCCACTTT.

This sequence joins TRBV5-6 and TRBJ2-7; D is undetermined. Germline V gene sequence: CDR1 SGHDT, CDR2 YYEEEE. CDR3 length: 14 residues. The CDR3 DNA reads as TGTGCCATCAGCCTCGGGTCCGGGCGTTACGAGCAGTACGTC. Protein sequence: CAISLGSGRYEQYV.

This clonotype was seen more than once but under ten times. This rearrangement joins TRBV6-2 or TRBV6-3 to TRBJ1-2; a weak D match, TRBD1 (5 bases). V lost 2 bases, J lost 6 bases, and 10 bases lay in between. CDR3 length: 13 amino acids. From germline, CDR1 is MNHEY and CDR2 SVGEGT. The CDR3 sequence is CASSYQHRNGYTF. The CDR3 DNA sequence: TGTGCCAGCAGTTACCAACACAGGAATGGCTACACCTTC.

V gene TRBV7-6 combines with J gene TRBJ2-5; weak D call: TRBD2 (5 bases). This CDR3 comprises 15 residues. CDR1 SGHVS and CDR2 FNYEAQ come from the germline V gene. V gave up 2 bases and J gave up 5 bases, with 15 bases separating them. The CDR3 is CASSLRASFLETQYF. The CDR3 nucleotides are TGTGCCAGCAGCTTACGGGCTAGCTTTTTGGAGACCCAGTACTTC.

This clonotype was counted a few times. The genes are TRBV12-3 or TRBV12-4 and TRBJ2-7; D is possibly TRBD2 (6 bases). The CDR3 runs 12 residues. Deletions cut 6 bases from V and 8 bases from J, with 14 bases between. The CDR3 coding sequence is TGTGCCAGCAGATCGACTAGGTCGCAGCAGTACTTC. It is translated as CASRSTRSQQYF.

This clonotype has just a few counts. The chain couples TRBV10-3 to TRBJ2-3, with D perhaps TRBD1 (8 bases). CDR3 length: 13 amino acids. CDR1 is ENHRY, CDR2 SYGVKD, per germline. V was shortened by 8 bases and J by 4 bases, with 13 bases between the two germline ends. CDR3: CAILQGGSDTQYF. CDR3 coding DNA: TGTGCCATCCTACAGGGGGGGTCAGATACGCAGTATTTT.

The chain recombines TRBV5-4 with TRBJ2-2; 10 nucleotides align to TRBD1. CDR3 length: 16 amino acids. The ends lost 0 bases at V and 6 bases at J; junction bases unmatched: 5. Germline V gives CDR1 SGHNT, CDR2 YYREEE (reference sequence). CDR3 protein: CASSLGQGARSGELFF. The CDR3 DNA reads as TGTGCCAGCAGCTTGGGACAGGGGGCGCGATCCGGGGAGCTGTTTTTT. Supplemented by reference TRBV5-4 and TRBJ2-2, the full variable domain reads ETGVTQSPTHLIKTRGQQVTLRCSSQSGHNTVSWYQQALGQGPQFIFQYYREEENGRGNFPPRFSGLQFPNYSSELNVNALELDDSALYLCASSLGQGARSGELFFGEGSRLTVL.

The chain employs TRBV12-3 or TRBV12-4 and TRBJ1-1; D gene uncertain. V lost 2 bases and J lost 1, with 8 bases in between. This CDR3 is built from 14 residues. The CDR3 sequence: CASSLRAGNTEAFF. The DNA of the CDR3 is TGTGCCAGCAGTTTAAGGGCCGGGAACACTGAAGCTTTCTTT.

A note on this clonotype: One end of the junction varies from germline; a read error may be responsible. J is TRBJ1-1 and V is TRBV7-2, with D hard to call. The CDR3 is 13 amino acids. Germline V gene data show CDR1 as SGHTA and CDR2 as FQGNSA. CDR3 sequence (DNA): TGTGCCAGCAGCTTACTCGTCGGCAGGTCGACGGTCTTT. Translated: CASSLLVGRSTVF.

This clonotype was seen more than once but under ten times. V gene TRBV7-2 combines with J gene TRBJ2-1; D is unclear. Germline V gene lookup returns CDR1 SGHTA and CDR2 FQGNSA. The CDR3 totals 13 residues. Trimming left V 5 bases short and J 5 bases short, with 10 bases between. The CDR3 DNA sequence: TGTGCCAGCAGCCGAGACACGCACAATGAGCAGTTCTTC. Translating it yields CASSRDTHNEQFF.

In this sample, this clonotype turned up many times. J is TRBJ2-1 and V is TRBV5-8; no reliable D call. CDR3 size: 16 residues. V was shortened by 3 bases and J by 4 bases, with 17 bases between the two germline ends. In germline, CDR1 is SGHTS, CDR2 YDEGEE. DNA of the CDR3: TGTGCCAGCAGCTCGCGAGAGTGGGCGTATTACAATGAGCAGTTCTTC. It specifies CASSSREWAYYNEQFF. The whole variable domain, remainder taken from reference TRBV5-8 and TRBJ2-1, is EAGVTQSPTHLIKTRGQQATLRCSPISGHTSVYWYQQALGLGLQFLLWYDEGEERNRGNFPPRFSGRQFPNYSSELNVNALELEDSALYLCASSSREWAYYNEQFFGPGTRLTVL.

The chain recombines TRBV14 with TRBJ2-7; D is perhaps TRBD1 or TRBD2 (5 bases each). The germline V gene encodes CDR1 SGHDN and CDR2 FVKESK. Trimming removed 0 bases from V and 2 bases from J, with 17 bases in between. This CDR3 contains 17 residues. The CDR3 bases are TGTGCCAGCAGCCAAGATAATATGGGGCAGGGAGCCTACGAGCAGTACTTC. Translation: CASSQDNMGQGAYEQYF.

The J gene is TRBJ2-3, the V gene TRBV12-3 or TRBV12-4; D is ambiguous. The length of the CDR3 is 12 residues. The germline V and J ends were trimmed by 5 bases and 6 bases, with 9 bases remaining between them. CDR3 protein: CASSPLYDTQYF. As DNA, the CDR3 is TGTGCCAGCAGTCCTCTGTACGATACGCAGTATTTT.

The J gene is TRBJ2-7, the V gene TRBV21-1. TRBV21-1 is given as a pseudogene. This CDR3 is built from 15 residues. The CDR3: CASRKGSGSPYEQYF. CDR3 nucleotide sequence: TGTGCCAGCAGAAAGGGAAGCGGGAGTCCGTACGAGCAGTACTTC.